This T cell receptor (beta chain) is drawn from a study of naive and memory T cell subsets. Study-wide results and limits: A few larger clonotypes appeared in naive repertoires, especially CD8, possibly memory cells re-expressing CD45RA.

Germline-derived CDR1 and CDR2 are SGDLS and YYNGEE. With 0 bases clipped from V and 6 bases from J, the junction kept 11 bases outside the gene matches. This CDR3 is built from 18 residues. Both TRBC1 and TRBC2 were covered by a beta constant-region primer of two equimolar oligonucleotides. Nested alpha and beta constant-region primers with the SP2 primer drove four PCR rounds on ligated cDNA. MiXCR was run by TCRdb on the UMI-ligation and nested PCR reads, yielding one entry per CDR3 protein. The table shows around 83,000 distinct CDR3 sequences, with around 10% occurring only once. Only a few counts were recorded for this clonotype. The antigen remains unidentified.

The sequence derives from a human donor in good health. The sequenced material came from naive CD4+ T cells from blood. J is TRBJ2-2 and V is TRBV9; 10 bases fit TRBD1. DNA for the CDR3: TGTGCCAGCAGCGTAGGAGATGGGGGACAGGGGCTTTCCGGGGAGCTGTTTTTT. Protein: CASSVGDGGQGLSGELFF.